This TCR beta chain was retrieved from a study of cytomegalovirus exposure and HLA in healthy donors. Method: immunoSEQ multiplex PCR; TCRdb's copy keeps in-frame clones and lacks some. The table has over 200,000 clones, roughly 83% seen once. A roughly 120-subject validation cohort, separate from the roughly 670-subject first cohort, supplied the donors. Germline V gives CDR1 ENHRY, CDR2 SYGVKD. The CDR3 extends over 13 amino acids. V shed 9 bases and J 3 bases; nucleotides not matched to a gene: 8. Study outcomes and limitations: The study designated fewer than 200 TCR beta chains cytomegalovirus-associated.

Notes on this clone: The antigen remains unidentified.

This chain links TRBV10-3 with TRBJ2-7; 7 bases are shared with TRBD1. Sequenced sample: PBMCs. The receptor was derived from a woman between 25 and 40 years old in good health and CMV-seropositive. This CDR3 reads CAIQGQAGYEQYF. The DNA of the CDR3 is TGTGCCATACAAGGACAGGCCGGCTACGAGCAGTACTTC.